A single sample is the source of the 9 T cell receptor beta chains below, sequenced in a study of blood T cell repertoires in COVID-19. The data were produced by immunoSEQ multiplex PCR, yet TCRdb's version contains in-frame clones alone and is incomplete. The sample gives around 53,000 clones, roughly 80% of which show up once; about 15% is in the top ten. Sequencing was performed on peripheral blood. The receptors stem from a man aged 65 to 79 with active COVID-19.

This rearrangement joins TRBV4-3 to TRBJ2-4; D is perhaps TRBD1 (5 bases). With 4 bases removed from V and 7 bases from J, the gap between germline ends came to 14 bases. Per germline, CDR1 LGHNA and CDR2 YSLEER. CDR3 length: 14 amino acids. CDR3 loop: CASSPTDLDNIQYF. Here the CDR3 DNA reads TGCGCCAGCAGCCCGACAGATTTAGACAACATTCAGTACTTC.

The table lists this clone with a few counts. The rearrangement joins TRBV6-6 to TRBJ1-1; no clear D gene. The germline gives CDR1 MNHNY, CDR2 SVGAGI (reference sequence). V was trimmed by 6 bases and J by 1 base, leaving 12 bases between them. The CDR3 is made up of 14 amino acids. This chain's CDR3 is CASRSRGSNTEAFF. The CDR3 nucleotides read TGTGCCAGCAGGTCCCGGGGTTCGAACACTGAAGCTTTCTTT.

V is TRBV7-2 and J is TRBJ1-2; 8 bases line up with TRBD1. The germline gives CDR1 SGHTA, CDR2 FQGNSA. The CDR3 contains 13 residues. V was pared by 2 bases and J by 7 bases, with 3 bases of the junction left unmatched. CDR3 sequence (DNA): TGTGCCAGCAGCTTACGACAGGGGACTGGCTACACCTTC. It is translated as CASSLRQGTGYTF.

The rearrangement uses TRBV5-1 and TRBJ1-1, with 7 bases fitting TRBD1. V gave up 3 bases and J gave up 1 base; unmatched junction bases: 6. CDR3 size: 15 residues. CDR1 and CDR2 (germline): SGHRS, YFSETQ. CDR3 bases: TGCGCCAGCAGCTCTGGCGCAGGGGGGAACACTGAAGCTTTCTTT. Its protein product is CASSSGAGGNTEAFF.

This rearrangement joins TRBV5-1 to TRBJ1-2; the D gene is possibly TRBD1 (5 bases). Between the trimmed V and J ends, which lost 0 bases and 3 bases, there was a span of 12 bases. The germline CDR1 and CDR2 sequences are SGHRS and YFSETQ. The CDR3 extends over 15 amino acids. CDR3 bases: TGCGCCAGCAGCTTGGCGACAGATGCCCACTATGGCTACACCTTC. Its translation: CASSLATDAHYGYTF.

V usage is TRBV4-1 and J usage is TRBJ2-3, with D possibly TRBD2 on 5 matching bases. The CDR3 contains 16 residues. The V and J ends lost 1 base and 0 bases respectively, with 11 bases between them. Germline CDR1 reads MGHRA; CDR2 reads YSYEKL. The CDR3 protein is CASSQVAFGSTDTQYF. The CDR3 DNA reads as TGCGCCAGCAGCCAAGTAGCGTTCGGGAGCACAGATACGCAGTATTTT.

This clone was seen a single time. The genes are TRBV21-1 and TRBJ2-3; the table calls TRBD1, which could not be checked here. TRBV21-1 counts as a pseudogene. The length of the CDR3 is 15 residues. The CDR3 nucleotides read TGTGCCAGCGTAATAACAGGGGGAGGTTCAGATACGCAGTATTTT. This translates into CASVITGGGSDTQYF.

This sequence joins TRBV28 and TRBJ1-1; 8 bases agree with TRBD1. Trimming at V came to 7 bases and at J to 0 bases, leaving 7 bases not matched to a gene. CDR1 is MDHEN and CDR2 is SYDVKM in the germline V gene. The CDR3 totals 15 residues. In DNA form, the CDR3 reads TGTGCCAGCATTATACGGACAGGGATGAACACTGAAGCTTTCTTT. Translation: CASIIRTGMNTEAFF.

The gene calls are TRBV4-3 and TRBJ2-7; 7 nucleotides match TRBD1. In germline, CDR1 is LGHNA, CDR2 YSLEER. The CDR3 extends over 16 amino acids. J was trimmed by 1 base and V by 0 bases; bases with no gene match: 6. This chain's CDR3 is CASSQDLTGESYEQYF. The CDR3 DNA reads as TGCGCCAGCAGCCAAGATCTCACAGGGGAATCCTACGAGCAGTACTTC.